Each of the 22 T cell receptor beta chains below was sequenced from the same sample in a study of blood T cell repertoires in COVID-19 (dated by TCRdb to the early 2020s). The library was produced with the immunoSEQ multiplex PCR assay. Imported from immuneACCESS, the table was reduced by TCRdb to in-frame sequences with V and J called. These copies leave out some clones; in studies compared against another copy, an unresolved V gene accounts for under half, and the cause of the remainder is not known. Recorded for this sample are about 140,000 clones; approximately 80% of them occurred a single time. The biggest ten clones account for around 1.4% of the sample. Sequenced input: peripheral blood. The source is a human donor in a cohort sampled during active COVID-19.

This clone was detected ten times or more. The same CDR3 can be traced to other DNA sequences in this sample. The chain links TRBV5-8 to TRBJ1-1; D ambiguous. Germline V gives CDR1 SGHTS, CDR2 YDEGEE. Trimming stripped 0 bases from V and 5 bases from J, with 8 bases between. The CDR3 loop spans 13 amino acids. CDR3 residues: CASSLVRRTEAFF. The CDR3 DNA follows: TGTGCCAGCAGCTTGGTGAGGCGGACTGAAGCTTTCTTT.

CDR3 in DNA: TGTGCCAGCAGCCGTCGACAGGGAGGAAACACCATATATTTT. This encodes CASSRRQGGNTIYF. This chain connects TRBV3-1 (or the pseudogene TRBV3-2) to TRBJ1-3; 7 positions match TRBD1. CDR1 and CDR2 from the germline V gene are LGHDT and YNNKEL (reference sequence). This CDR3 is built from 14 residues. V dropped 4 bases and J dropped 4; count of bases not matched to a gene: 4.

The rearrangement links TRBV5-5 to TRBJ2-7, with 7 bases identical to TRBD1. From germline, CDR1 is SGHKS and CDR2 YYEKEE (reference sequence). CDR3 length: 13 residues. The V and J ends lost 7 bases and 2 bases, in that order; junction bases with no gene match: 6. CDR3 sequence (DNA): TGTGCCAGCTTTCGGACAGGCCCCTACGAGCAGTACTTC. This translates into CASFRTGPYEQYF.

Written as DNA, the CDR3 is TGTGCCAGCAGTAGGACTAGGTGGGAGACCCAGTACTTC. It translates to CASSRTRWETQYF. The chain carries TRBV27 and TRBJ2-5; 7 bases agree with TRBD2. The germline V gene has CDR1 MNHEY and CDR2 SMNVEV (reference sequence). This CDR3 comprises 13 residues. V was clipped by 5 bases and J by 5 bases; unmatched bases: 5.

The CDR3, as DNA: TGCAGCGTTAAGCTCCCCCGGGTTTCGGACACTGAAGCTTTCTTT. As protein: CSVKLPRVSDTEAFF. This chain joins TRBV29-1 and TRBJ1-1; unclear D gene. CDR1 and CDR2 (germline): SQVTM, ANQGSEA. The V gene lost 5 bases and the J gene lost 3 bases, with 19 bases spanning the gap. The CDR3 covers 15 residues.

CDR3 sequence reads: CASSEGTGGELFF. Written as DNA, the CDR3 is TGTGCCAGCAGTGAAGGAACAGGGGGGGAGCTGTTTTTT. V is TRBV25-1 and J is TRBJ2-2, with a weak D call TRBD1 (6 bases). CDR1 and CDR2 from the germline V gene are MGHDK and SYGVNS. Between the trimmed V and J ends, which lost 2 bases and 8 bases, there was a span of 9 bases. The length of the CDR3 is 13 residues.

V and J are TRBV18 and TRBJ1-4; TRBD1 matches at 8 bases. With 4 bases clipped from V and 0 bases from J, the junction kept 4 bases outside the gene matches. In germline, CDR1 is KGHSH, CDR2 LQKENI. CDR3 size: 16 residues. The CDR3 sequence is CASSLGQGPTNEKLFF. In DNA, the CDR3 is TGTGCCAGCTCACTTGGACAGGGTCCAACTAATGAAAAACTGTTTTTT.

V gene TRBV18 combines with J gene TRBJ1-2; D remains unclear. Germline CDR1 is KGHSH and CDR2 is LQKENI. Trimming removed 3 bases from V and 3 bases from J, with 8 bases in between. The CDR3 has 13 residues. CDR3: CASSPVGDYGYTF. The CDR3 DNA sequence: TGTGCCAGCTCACCGGTCGGGGACTATGGCTACACCTTC.

The chain combines TRBV6-1 with TRBJ2-1; TRBD2 agrees at 15 bases. CDR3 length: 18 amino acids. V trimming: 4 bases; J trimming: 2 bases; junction bases outside the gene matches: 6. CDR1 is MNHNS, CDR2 SASEGT, per germline. This chain's CDR3 is CASSAGLAGGGPYNEQFF. CDR3 nucleotide sequence: TGTGCCAGCAGTGCTGGACTAGCGGGAGGGGGGCCCTACAATGAGCAGTTCTTC.

V usage is TRBV28 and J usage is TRBJ1-2, with 7 bases identical to TRBD1. The CDR3 runs to 12 residues. Germline lookup yields CDR1 MDHEN and CDR2 SYDVKM. Trimming at V came to 4 bases and at J to 6 bases, leaving 2 bases not matched to a gene. CDR3 sequence: CASSSGQDGYTF. Written as DNA, the CDR3 is TGTGCCAGCAGTTCCGGACAGGATGGCTACACCTTC.

The V call is TRBV20-1, the J call TRBJ1-4, with 8 bases identical to TRBD1. Germline-derived CDR1 and CDR2 are DFQATT and SNEGSKA (reference sequence). Trimming at V came to 3 bases and at J to 7 bases, leaving 7 bases not matched to a gene. The CDR3 loop spans 14 amino acids. This CDR3 reads CSASSPGGPEKLFF. For the CDR3, the DNA is TGCAGTGCTAGTTCCCCAGGGGGCCCTGAAAAACTGTTTTTT.

The J gene is TRBJ2-7, the V gene TRBV19, with TRBD1 as a possible D gene (6 bases). V was clipped by 1 base and J by 2 bases, with 12 bases between them. This CDR3 contains 15 residues. In germline, CDR1 is LNHDA, CDR2 SQIVND (reference sequence). The CDR3 here is CASSIGLRGPYEQYF. The CDR3 nucleotides are TGTGCCAGTAGTATAGGCCTCAGGGGACCCTACGAGCAGTACTTC.

The chain has TRBV14 and TRBJ1-4; 10 nucleotides align to TRBD1. V shed 1 base, J shed 7 bases, and the junction held 6 bases outside the gene matches. Germline CDR1 and CDR2: SGHDN and FVKESK. The CDR3 covers 16 residues. CDR3 sequence: CASSQGFRDRGEKLFF. Here the CDR3 DNA reads TGTGCCAGCAGCCAAGGGTTCCGGGACAGGGGTGAAAAACTGTTTTTT.

The J gene is TRBJ2-1, the V gene TRBV7-2, with 10 bases matching TRBD2. The ends lost 5 bases at V and 10 bases at J; junction bases unmatched: 11. Germline CDR1 SGHTA, CDR2 FQGNSA. There are 15 residues in the CDR3. The CDR3 DNA reads TGTGCCAGCAGCCCTTTAGCGGGAGGAATAGGAGAGCAGTTCTTC. This codes for CASSPLAGGIGEQFF.

The genes are TRBV6-1 and TRBJ1-6, with no clear D. The CDR3 has 16 residues. The V gene lost 0 bases and the J gene lost 7 bases, with 13 bases spanning the gap. Germline V gene data show CDR1 as MNHNS and CDR2 as SASEGT. The CDR3 coding sequence is TGTGCCAGCAGTGAAGCAATCCTTGTCAGGAATTCACCCCTCCACTTT. This encodes CASSEAILVRNSPLHF.

The J gene is TRBJ2-7, the V gene TRBV5-5, with 9 bases identical to TRBD2. V lost 0 bases to trimming and J lost 4 bases; unmatched junction nucleotides: 2. CDR1 SGHKS and CDR2 YYEKEE come from the germline V gene (reference sequence). The CDR3 consists of 14 residues. The CDR3 sequence: CASSLVSGSYEQYF. In DNA, the CDR3 is TGTGCCAGCAGCTTGGTTAGCGGGAGTTACGAGCAGTACTTC.

The chain links TRBV15 to TRBJ2-1, with TRBD1 matching over 8 bases. The CDR3 sequence is 13 residues long. Germline V gene sequence: CDR1 LNHNV, CDR2 YYDKDF (reference sequence). Trimming at V came to 8 bases and at J to 5 bases, leaving 5 bases not matched to a gene. CDR3 sequence: CATRWTGNNEQFF. Here the CDR3 DNA reads TGTGCCACCCGCTGGACAGGGAACAATGAGCAGTTCTTC.

The rearrangement joins TRBV18 to TRBJ2-3; maybe TRBD1 (5 bases). V was shortened by 3 bases and J by 0 bases, with 19 bases between the two germline ends. The germline V gene encodes CDR1 KGHSH and CDR2 LQKENI. The CDR3 loop spans 18 amino acids. The CDR3 nucleotides are TGTGCCAGCTCACCGCAGCGTTCAAACAGGTTAAGCACAGATACGCAGTATTTT. It is translated as CASSPQRSNRLSTDTQYF. The full variable domain, completed using reference TRBV18 and TRBJ2-3, is NAGVMQNPRHLVRRRGQEARLRCSPMKGHSHVYWYRQLPEEGLKFMVYLQKENIIDESGMPKERFSAEFPKEGPSILRIQQVVRGDSAAYFCASSPQRSNRLSTDTQYFGPGTRLTVL.

The chain employs TRBV5-4 and TRBJ2-7; 10 bases agree with TRBD2. The germline CDR1 and CDR2 sequences are SGHNT and YYREEE (reference sequence). Trimming cost V 5 bases and J 3 bases; bases outside gene matches: 8. This CDR3 contains 15 residues. The CDR3, as DNA: TGTGCCAGCAGTGCCGGGACTAGCGTTAACTACGAGCAGTACTTC. Translating it yields CASSAGTSVNYEQYF. Together with reference TRBV5-4 and TRBJ2-7, the CDR3 gives the full variable domain: ETGVTQSPTHLIKTRGQQVTLRCSSQSGHNTVSWYQQALGQGPQFIFQYYREEENGRGNFPPRFSGLQFPNYSSELNVNALELDDSALYLCASSAGTSVNYEQYFGPGTRLTVT.

The chain couples TRBV4-3 to TRBJ2-3, with 8 bases identical to TRBD2. Germline CDR1 reads LGHNA; CDR2 reads YSLEER. The CDR3 has 16 amino acids. V trimming: 3 bases; J trimming: 1 base; junction bases outside the gene matches: 6. CDR3 loop: CASSQLGTRGTDTQYF. The CDR3 bases are TGCGCCAGCAGCCAGCTCGGGACTAGGGGCACAGATACGCAGTATTTT.

The gene calls are TRBV19 and TRBJ1-5, with a possible D match to TRBD1 (5 bases). Germline values: CDR1 LNHDA, CDR2 SQIVND (reference sequence). This CDR3 contains 15 residues. V dropped 3 bases and J dropped 2 bases, with 11 bases sitting between them. The CDR3 DNA sequence: TGTGCCAGTAGTATGGGGGGTGGTGGCAATCAGCCCCAGCATTTT. Its translation is CASSMGGGGNQPQHF.

The chain links TRBV2 to TRBJ2-3, with D uncertain. This CDR3 is built from 13 residues. V was clipped by 8 bases and J by 2 bases, with 11 bases between them. Germline V gives CDR1 SNHLY, CDR2 FYNNEI. CDR3 protein: CASAYRNTDTQYF. DNA of the CDR3: TGTGCCAGCGCCTACAGAAACACAGATACGCAGTATTTT.